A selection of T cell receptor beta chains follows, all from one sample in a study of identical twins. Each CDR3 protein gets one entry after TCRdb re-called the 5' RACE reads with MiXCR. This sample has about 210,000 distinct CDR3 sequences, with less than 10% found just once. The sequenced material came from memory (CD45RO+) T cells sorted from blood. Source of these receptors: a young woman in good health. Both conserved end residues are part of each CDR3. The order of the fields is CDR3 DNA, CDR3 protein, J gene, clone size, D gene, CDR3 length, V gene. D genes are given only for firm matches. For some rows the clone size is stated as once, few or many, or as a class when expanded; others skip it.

CDR3nt: TGCGCCAGCAGCTTAGGCCGCGACGAGCAGTACTTC
CDR3aa: CASSLGRDEQYF
j_gene: TRBJ2-7
abundance: many
d_gene: NA
len: 12
v_gene: TRBV5-1

CDR3nt: TGTGCCAGCAGTGACTCACTAGCGGGAGCAGATACGCAGTATTTT
CDR3aa: CASSDSLAGADTQYF
j_gene: TRBJ2-3
abundance: many
d_gene: TRBD2
len: 15
v_gene: TRBV6-4

CDR3nt: TGTGCCAGTAGTGCGGGACAGAAAAATCAGCCCCAGCATTTT
CDR3aa: CASSAGQKNQPQHF
j_gene: TRBJ1-5
abundance: NA
d_gene: TRBD1
len: 14
v_gene: TRBV19

CDR3nt: TGCAGTGCTAGAGCGGCTAATAATGAAAAACTGTTTTTT
CDR3aa: CSARAANNEKLFF
j_gene: TRBJ1-4
abundance: many
d_gene: NA
len: 13
v_gene: TRBV20-1

CDR3nt: TGCAGTGCTAGAGATGGGTATGATACGCAGTATTTT
CDR3aa: CSARDGYDTQYF
j_gene: TRBJ2-3
abundance: NA
d_gene: NA
len: 12
v_gene: TRBV20-1

CDR3nt: TGTGCCTGGAGGGCCCACCTAGCGGGGCGCAATGAGCAGTTCTTC
CDR3aa: CAWRAHLAGRNEQFF
j_gene: TRBJ2-1
abundance: NA
d_gene: TRBD2
len: 15
v_gene: TRBV30

CDR3nt: TGTGCCTGGAGTGCAGTTGGAGATAGACGCGGCTACACCTTC
CDR3aa: CAWSAVGDRRGYTF
j_gene: TRBJ1-2
abundance: few
d_gene: NA
len: 14
v_gene: TRBV30

CDR3nt: TGTGCCAGCAGCCCGACAGTTAACACTGAAGCTTTCTTT
CDR3aa: CASSPTVNTEAFF
j_gene: TRBJ1-1
abundance: many
d_gene: NA
len: 13
v_gene: TRBV11-2

CDR3nt: TGTACCTTCAGACTCCCTGATACCGGGACTCGGTTCACCGGGGAGCTGTTTTTT
CDR3aa: CTFRLPDTGTRFTGELFF
j_gene: TRBJ2-2
abundance: NA
d_gene: NA
len: 18
v_gene: TRBV3-1

CDR3nt: TGTGCCAGCAGCGCGTCGGGGCTAGTTGGTGAGCAGTTCTTC
CDR3aa: CASSASGLVGEQFF
j_gene: TRBJ2-1
abundance: NA
d_gene: NA
len: 14
v_gene: TRBV9

CDR3nt: TGCGCCAGCGGGGGGCGTGAGAATTCACCCCTCCACTTT
CDR3aa: CASGGRENSPLHF
j_gene: TRBJ1-6
abundance: NA
d_gene: NA
len: 13
v_gene: TRBV10-2

CDR3nt: TGCAGTGCTAGGTCCCCCTGGGAGCGGGGGGGTACAGATACGCAGTATTTT
CDR3aa: CSARSPWERGGTDTQYF
j_gene: TRBJ2-3
abundance: NA
d_gene: TRBD2
len: 17
v_gene: TRBV20-1

CDR3nt: TGTGCCAGCACCAAGGAGGTCGCGGGGGGGCCTGGTAGTGAGCAGTTCTTC
CDR3aa: CASTKEVAGGPGSEQFF
j_gene: TRBJ2-1
abundance: few
d_gene: TRBD2
len: 17
v_gene: TRBV3-1

CDR3nt: TGTGCCAGCAGTTTCTCCCCGGGGGAGACCCAGTACTTC
CDR3aa: CASSFSPGETQYF
j_gene: TRBJ2-5
abundance: NA
d_gene: NA
len: 13
v_gene: TRBV12-3/TRBV12-4

CDR3nt: TGCAGTGCTCTAGGGGAAAAAAACTATGGCTACACCTTC
CDR3aa: CSALGEKNYGYTF
j_gene: TRBJ1-2
abundance: few
d_gene: NA
len: 13
v_gene: TRBV20-1

CDR3nt: TGCGCCAGCAGCCGGAACTGGAAGGGAGGCTATGGCTACACCTTC
CDR3aa: CASSRNWKGGYGYTF
j_gene: TRBJ1-2
abundance: many
d_gene: NA
len: 15
v_gene: TRBV4-3

CDR3nt: TGCAGCGCGGGGACTAGCGGGAGTGGGGAGCAGTTCTTC
CDR3aa: CSAGTSGSGEQFF
j_gene: TRBJ2-1
abundance: few
d_gene: TRBD2
len: 13
v_gene: TRBV29-1

CDR3nt: TGTGCCAGCAGCATCACGGGGTCGACAGGCACCGGGGAGCTGTTTTTT
CDR3aa: CASSITGSTGTGELFF
j_gene: TRBJ2-2
abundance: NA
d_gene: NA
len: 16
v_gene: TRBV7-7

CDR3nt: TGTGCCATCAGTACAGGGGAGGACACCCAGTACTTC
CDR3aa: CAISTGEDTQYF
j_gene: TRBJ2-5
abundance: many
d_gene: NA
len: 12
v_gene: TRBV10-3

CDR3nt: TGTGCCAGCAGTGGGGACAGAGAAACTGAAGCTTTCTTT
CDR3aa: CASSGDRETEAFF
j_gene: TRBJ1-1
abundance: NA
d_gene: TRBD1
len: 13
v_gene: TRBV2

CDR3nt: TGCAGCTCTCGGGACGTGGAGACCCAGTACTTC
CDR3aa: CSSRDVETQYF
j_gene: TRBJ2-5
abundance: NA
d_gene: NA
len: 11
v_gene: TRBV29-1

CDR3nt: TGTGCCAGCAGCATAGGAAGGGCGGACCTTTACGAGCAGTACTTC
CDR3aa: CASSIGRADLYEQYF
j_gene: TRBJ2-7
abundance: few
d_gene: NA
len: 15
v_gene: TRBV7-9

CDR3nt: TGTGCCAGCAGTTACGTGAGGACCGGGGAGCTGTTTTTT
CDR3aa: CASSYVRTGELFF
j_gene: TRBJ2-2
abundance: few
d_gene: NA
len: 13
v_gene: TRBV6-5

CDR3nt: TGCGCCAGCAGCTTGGTGGCGGGAGCGGTTCGTGAGACCCAGTACTTC
CDR3aa: CASSLVAGAVRETQYF
j_gene: TRBJ2-5
abundance: once
d_gene: TRBD2
len: 16
v_gene: TRBV5-1

CDR3nt: TGCAGTGCTAACCAACTAGCGGGGGGGCGCCACTTTTACAATGAGCAGTTCTTC
CDR3aa: CSANQLAGGRHFYNEQFF
j_gene: TRBJ2-1
abundance: NA
d_gene: TRBD2
len: 18
v_gene: TRBV20-1